This T cell receptor beta chain originates from a study of shared clonotypes between healthy human individuals. Study summary: CD4 naive and CD4 memory each took three plates per donor, while CD8 naive took two and CD8 memory one.

The naive CD8 fraction comprised CD45RO-negative cells positively selected for CCR7 and excluded terminally differentiated effector memory CD45RA+ cells. Data came from immunoSEQ multiplex PCR; TCRdb stores just in-frame clones and leaves some out. This table holds about 600,000 clones, roughly 98% found once. The length of the CDR3 is 15 residues. Trimming cost V 3 bases and J 1 base, with 11 bases left between them. Per germline, CDR1 SGHRS and CDR2 YFSETQ. V is TRBV5-1 and J is TRBJ2-1; D could derive from TRBD1 or TRBD2 (5 bases each). The TCR was taken from a man aged 30 to 45 in good health. Sequenced: naive CD8+ T cells sorted from blood. DNA of the CDR3: TGCGCCAGCAGCTACGGGACGGAATCCTACAATGAGCAGTTCTTC. Its translation: CASSYGTESYNEQFF.